This is a list of T cell receptor beta chains from one sample in a study of CD8 T cells in Susac syndrome. TCRdb fed the immunoSEQ multiplex PCR reads into MiXCR, producing one record per CDR3 protein. The table includes approximately 87,000 distinct CDR3 sequences, approximately 96% detected once. The sample was CD8+ T cells from PBMCs. Receptor source: a human donor with Susac syndrome. CDR3s include the opening cysteine and the closing phenylalanine or tryptophan. Each record gives: V gene, D gene, J gene, clone size, CDR3 protein, CDR3 DNA. D genes are given only for firm matches. Clone size appears in some rows only: once, few, many, or a class for an expanded clone.

TRBV9	.	TRBJ2-7	.	CASSAGQAGEQYF	TGTGCCAGCAGCGCCGGACAGGCGGGGGAGCAGTACTTC
TRBV20-1	.	TRBJ1-5	.	CSARDPGGVGAAQPQHF	TGCAGTGCTAGAGACCCCGGGGGAGTTGGGGCCGCTCAGCCCCAGCATTTT
TRBV15	.	TRBJ2-1	.	CATSRANRIRNEQFF	TGTGCCACCAGCAGAGCTAACAGGATTAGAAATGAGCAGTTCTTC
TRBV20-1	TRBD1	TRBJ2-3	.	CSARDTGTAKDTQYF	TGCAGTGCTAGAGATACCGGGACAGCTAAAGATACGCAGTATTTT
TRBV7-9	.	TRBJ2-1	.	CASSLEGVTYNEQFF	TGTGCCAGCAGCTTGGAGGGGGTAACCTACAATGAGCAGTTCTTC
TRBV29-1	TRBD1	TRBJ2-5	once	CSVDRQGQGETQYF	TGCAGCGTTGATCGACAGGGCCAGGGAGAGACCCAGTACTTC
TRBV6-5	.	TRBJ2-1	.	CASSYSRDEQFF	TGTGCCAGCAGTTACTCACGGGATGAGCAGTTCTTC
TRBV24-1	.	TRBJ1-5	.	CATSPRGVGNQPQHF	TGTGCCACCAGTCCTCGGGGTGTAGGAAATCAGCCCCAGCATTTT
TRBV14	.	TRBJ2-1	.	CASSGQGRSYNEQFF	TGTGCCAGCAGCGGTCAGGGGCGCTCCTACAATGAGCAGTTCTTC
TRBV4-3	TRBD1	TRBJ2-3	.	CASSHGTADTDTQYF	TGCGCCAGCAGCCATGGGACAGCCGACACAGATACGCAGTATTTT
TRBV9	.	TRBJ2-1	.	CASSVRWDEQFF	TGTGCCAGCAGCGTACGATGGGATGAGCAGTTCTTC
TRBV28	.	TRBJ2-7	once	CASSQPRASSEQYF	TGTGCCAGCAGTCAGCCTAGGGCGAGTTCCGAGCAGTACTTC